These 7 T cell receptor beta chains came from one sample sequenced in a study of blood T cell repertoires in COVID-19. Here immunoSEQ multiplex PCR was the method, and the copy in TCRdb shows in-frame clones only, minus some. The table includes 150,000 to 200,000 clones, around 82% detected once. The sequencing sample was made of peripheral blood. The origin of the receptors is a middle-aged woman with COVID-19, enrolled during active disease.

The rearrangement joins TRBV5-1 to TRBJ2-1; possibly TRBD2 for D (6 bases). Germline CDR1 and CDR2: SGHRS and YFSETQ. Trimming stripped 2 bases from V and 0 bases from J, with 15 bases between. The CDR3 is made up of 17 amino acids. Here the CDR3 reads CASSLTSSTISYNEQFF. In DNA, the CDR3 is TGCGCCAGCAGCTTAACTAGCTCTACAATCTCCTACAATGAGCAGTTCTTC.

The rearrangement joins TRBV4-2 to TRBJ2-1; maybe TRBD2 (6 bases). Germline CDR1 is LGHNA and CDR2 is YNFKEQ. The CDR3 runs to 15 residues. Between the trimmed V and J ends, which lost 2 bases and 8 bases, there was a span of 16 bases. The CDR3 here is CASSQSLTRGYEQFF. The CDR3 coding sequence is TGTGCCAGCAGCCAAAGTTTGACTAGAGGGTATGAGCAGTTCTTC.

V is TRBV19 and J is TRBJ1-1, with unresolved D. Germline values: CDR1 LNHDA, CDR2 SQIVND (reference sequence). The V and J ends lost 3 bases and 0 bases respectively, with 11 bases between them. The CDR3 contains 15 residues. In DNA, the CDR3 is TGTGCCAGTAGTATTCTCCGAGGGTTGAACACTGAAGCTTTCTTT. Its translation: CASSILRGLNTEAFF.

This sequence joins TRBV28 and TRBJ1-5, with a tentative D call TRBD1 (6 bases). From germline, CDR1 is MDHEN and CDR2 SYDVKM. Trimming left V 6 bases short and J 0 bases short, with 18 bases between. This CDR3 is built from 17 residues. The DNA for the CDR3 is TGTGCCAGCAGCCTGGACAGTCGATTATATAGCAATCAGCCCCAGCATTTT. Amino acids: CASSLDSRLYSNQPQHF.

The CDR3 spells CATSDEITGTRATDTQYF. CDR3 nucleotides: TGTGCCACCAGTGATGAGATTACCGGGACTAGAGCAACAGATACGCAGTATTTT. The chain recombines TRBV24-1 with TRBJ2-3; TRBD2 aligns across 8 bases. The germline CDR1 and CDR2 sequences are KGHDR and SFDVKD. V dropped 3 bases and J dropped 3; count of bases not matched to a gene: 13. The CDR3 contains 18 residues.

The chain recombines TRBV14 with TRBJ2-7; maybe TRBD2 (6 bases). Germline V gene lookup returns CDR1 SGHDN and CDR2 FVKESK. Between the trimmed V and J ends, which lost 6 bases and 2 bases, there was a span of 20 bases. The CDR3 extends over 16 amino acids. CDR3 in DNA: TGTGCCAGCAGTCCGGTAAGCGCGGGAAAGACCTACGAGCAGTACTTC. This translates into CASSPVSAGKTYEQYF. Full variable domain (outside the CDR3, taken from reference TRBV14 and TRBJ2-7): EAGVTQFPSHSVIEKGQTVTLRCDPISGHDNLYWYRRVMGKEIKFLLHFVKESKQDESGMPNNRFLAERTGGTYSTLKVQPAELEDSGVYFCASSPVSAGKTYEQYFGPGTRLTVT.

The V and J genes are TRBV5-4 and TRBJ1-1, with TRBD1 matching 9 bases. There are 15 residues in the CDR3. V gave up 3 bases and J gave up 5 bases; unmatched junction bases: 8. In germline, CDR1 is SGHNT, CDR2 YYREEE (reference sequence). CDR3 DNA: TGTGCCAGCAGCTCCAGGACAGGGGTTTGGACTGAAGCTTTCTTT. Translation: CASSSRTGVWTEAFF.